These 26 T cell receptor beta chains were all obtained from the same sample, sequenced in a study of T cells of healthy individuals. TCRdb redid the calling of the 5' RACE reads with MiXCR, one entry per CDR3 protein. The sample shows over 95,000 distinct CDR3 sequences, roughly 18% of them seen only once. These receptors all come from a human donor in good health.

In this sample, this clonotype turned up a few times. The rearrangement links TRBV7-8 to TRBJ2-5, with D possibly being TRBD2 (6 bases). Germline V lookup: CDR1 SGHVS, CDR2 FQNEAQ. V gave up 4 bases and J gave up 0 bases, with 12 bases separating them. This CDR3 region has 15 residues. The CDR3 bases are TGTGCCAGCAGCTCAGAGGGGAGGAACCAAGAGACCCAGTACTTC. This encodes CASSSEGRNQETQYF.

The table lists this clonotype with a few counts. The rearrangement uses TRBV10-3 and TRBJ2-7; unclear D gene. V gave up 3 bases and J gave up 0 bases, with 9 bases separating them. The CDR3 runs 14 residues. Germline V gene data show CDR1 as ENHRY and CDR2 as SYGVKD. DNA of the CDR3: TGTGCCATCAGTGAACAGTTTGACTCCTACGAGCAGTACTTC. This sequence encodes CAISEQFDSYEQYF.

The CDR3 DNA is TGTGCTAGTGAGGGCCCCCAAGAGACCCAGTACTTC. It codes for CASEGPQETQYF. This chain joins TRBV12-5 and TRBJ2-5; D is uncertain. The V and J ends lost 7 bases and 1 base respectively, with 7 bases between them. The CDR3 contains 12 residues. CDR1 and CDR2 (germline): LGHNT, FRNRAP.

V is TRBV5-6 and J is TRBJ2-7; D remains unclear. V was pared by 2 bases and J by 2 bases, with 11 bases between. This CDR3 is built from 14 residues. CDR1 and CDR2 from the germline V gene are SGHDT and YYEEEE. The DNA of the CDR3 is TGTGCCAGCAGCTTTTTTAATGGGGCCTACGAGCAGTACTTC. It yields the protein CASSFFNGAYEQYF. The variable domain in full, with the rest retrieved from reference TRBV5-6 and TRBJ2-7, is DAGVTQSPTHLIKTRGQQVTLRCSPKSGHDTVSWYQQALGQGPQFIFQYYEEEERQRGNFPDRFSGHQFPNYSSELNVNALLLGDSALYLCASSFFNGAYEQYFGPGTRLTVT.

The sample holds a few counts of this clonotype. The V call is TRBV4-3, the J call TRBJ2-1; 7 bases line up with TRBD2. J lost 0 bases, V lost 2 bases, and 4 bases had no gene match. The CDR3 contains 16 residues. Germline V gene sequence: CDR1 LGHNA, CDR2 YSLEER. CDR3 nucleotide sequence: TGCGCCAGCAGCCAATTGCTAGCGGCCTCCTACAATGAGCAGTTCTTC. Encoded protein: CASSQLLAASYNEQFF.

V and J are TRBV20-1 and TRBJ2-7, with D perhaps matching TRBD1 (6 bases). Germline assignment: CDR1 DFQATT and CDR2 SNEGSKA (reference sequence). Trimming removed 3 bases from V and 5 bases from J, with 11 bases in between. The CDR3 totals 12 residues. CDR3 region: CSARAGDHEQYF. The CDR3, as DNA: TGCAGTGCTAGGGCAGGGGACCACGAGCAGTACTTC.

In its sample, this clonotype was seen many times. The chain has TRBV4-3 and TRBJ2-3; D gene unclear. Trimming took 1 base from V and 1 from J, leaving 12 bases between them. Per the germline V gene, CDR1 is LGHNA and CDR2 is YSLEER. The CDR3 extends over 16 amino acids. CDR3 region: CASSQARYAGTDTQYF. CDR3 sequence (DNA): TGCGCCAGCAGCCAAGCGCGCTATGCGGGCACAGATACGCAGTATTTT.

This clonotype was recorded at least ten times. V usage is TRBV5-1 and J usage is TRBJ1-1; D is perhaps TRBD1 (5 bases). This CDR3 is built from 14 residues. Trimming removed 3 bases from V and 3 bases from J, with 12 bases in between. Germline V gives CDR1 SGHRS, CDR2 YFSETQ. The CDR3 DNA is TGCGCCAGCAGCTCCCCGGGGGGGGACACTGAAGCTTTCTTT. It codes for CASSSPGGDTEAFF. The full variable domain, rest sourced from reference TRBV5-1 and TRBJ1-1, is KAGVTQTPRYLIKTRGQQVTLSCSPISGHRSVSWYQQTPGQGLQFLFEYFSETQRNKGNFPGRFSGRQFSNSRSEMNVSTLELGDSALYLCASSSPGGDTEAFFGQGTRLTVV.

This clonotype was counted between two and nine times. The chain joins TRBV6-5 to TRBJ2-3, with 7 bases lining up with TRBD1. The CDR3 totals 15 residues. The J segment lost 2 bases and the V segment lost 5 bases, leaving 7 bases of the junction unmatched. The germline gives CDR1 MNHEY, CDR2 SVGAGI. The CDR3 here is CASSPRTGYTDTQYF. The DNA of the CDR3 is TGTGCCAGCAGTCCTCGGACAGGCTACACAGATACGCAGTATTTT.

This clonotype has only a few counts. The chain employs TRBV12-3 or TRBV12-4 and TRBJ1-1, with 10 bases fitting TRBD1. Unmatched junction bases numbered 4, after V lost 5 bases and J lost 4 bases. The CDR3 runs 14 residues. The CDR3 reads CASSVRDRGTEAFF. The CDR3 DNA follows: TGTGCCAGCAGTGTCCGGGACAGGGGCACTGAAGCTTTCTTT.

This clonotype was detected only a few times. The chain has TRBV25-1 and TRBJ2-1; D may be TRBD1 (6 bases). The germline CDR1 and CDR2 sequences are MGHDK and SYGVNS. The CDR3 length is 16 residues. V was shortened by 4 bases and J by 3 bases, with 16 bases between the two germline ends. CDR3 nucleotides: TGTGCCAGCAGTGGTTGGACAGCTTACTACTACAATGAGCAGTTCTTC. It yields the protein CASSGWTAYYYNEQFF. Filled out from reference TRBV25-1 and TRBJ2-1, the complete variable domain reads EADIYQTPRYLVIGTGKKITLECSQTMGHDKMYWYQQDPGMELHLIHYSYGVNSTEKGDLSSESTVSRIRTEHFPLTLESARPSHTSQYLCASSGWTAYYYNEQFFGPGTRLTVL.

This clonotype occurred a few times. The chain combines TRBV6-5 with TRBJ2-7; unclear D gene. V lost 2 bases, J lost 2 bases, and 10 bases lay in between. This CDR3 has 14 residues. CDR1 MNHEY and CDR2 SVGAGI come from the germline V gene. The chain's CDR3 is CASSYRTGAYEQYF. The DNA of the CDR3 is TGTGCCAGCAGTTACCGGACCGGTGCCTACGAGCAGTACTTC.

Only a few counts were recorded for this clonotype. The chain is built from TRBV6-2 or TRBV6-3 and TRBJ2-7; D not resolved. The germline V and J ends were trimmed by 1 base and 4 bases, with 8 bases remaining between them. Germline V gene sequence: CDR1 MNHEY, CDR2 SVGEGT. The CDR3 loop spans 13 amino acids. The CDR3 DNA sequence: TGTGCCAGCAGTTACTGGGGAAATTACGAGCAGTACTTC. It codes for CASSYWGNYEQYF.

This clonotype came up once. The rearrangement joins TRBV7-8 to TRBJ1-6, with D possibly TRBD1 on 5 matching bases. V was shortened by 2 bases and J by 2 bases, with 7 bases between the two germline ends. CDR3 length equals 15 residues. Germline V gene sequence: CDR1 SGHVS, CDR2 FQNEAQ. The CDR3 protein is CASSLRGAYNSPLHF. CDR3 nucleotides: TGTGCCAGCAGCTTAAGAGGGGCCTATAATTCACCCCTCCACTTT.

This clonotype was counted ten times or more. The J gene is TRBJ2-1, the V gene TRBV27; the match to TRBD2 covers 7 bases. CDR1 is MNHEY, CDR2 SMNVEV, per germline (reference sequence). The CDR3 loop spans 15 amino acids. The V gene end was trimmed by 5 bases and the J gene end by 2 bases; junction bases not matched to a gene: 6. The CDR3 DNA reads as TGTGCCAGCAGTCCCGAGGCGGGGGCCTACAATGAGCAGTTCTTC. Its protein product is CASSPEAGAYNEQFF.

The sample holds one count of this clonotype. This rearrangement joins TRBV4-1 to TRBJ2-3; possibly TRBD1 for D (5 bases). The CDR3 spans 16 residues. Germline V gives CDR1 MGHRA, CDR2 YSYEKL. Trimming shortened V by 5 bases and J by 1 base, and 16 bases separated the two germline ends. The CDR3, as DNA: TGCGCCAGCAGCTTCCAGTTACAGGCCCGCACAGATACGCAGTATTTT. Translated: CASSFQLQARTDTQYF.

This clonotype was found a few times. The V gene is TRBV7-2, the J gene TRBJ2-3, with TRBD2 matching over 7 bases. With 1 base clipped from V and 3 bases from J, the junction kept 4 bases outside the gene matches. Germline CDR1 SGHTA, CDR2 FQGNSA. CDR3 size: 15 residues. Written as DNA, the CDR3 is TGTGCCAGCAGCTTAGGCGGGAGAGGGACAGATACGCAGTATTTT. Encoded protein: CASSLGGRGTDTQYF.

The chain employs TRBV20-1 and TRBJ2-2; unclear D gene. Trimming shortened V by 1 base and J by 5 bases, and 11 bases separated the two germline ends. Per the germline V gene, CDR1 is DFQATT and CDR2 is SNEGSKA (reference sequence). The CDR3 is made up of 14 amino acids. CDR3 sequence reads: CSARGEAPTGELFF. The CDR3 DNA reads as TGCAGTGCTAGAGGGGAAGCGCCTACCGGGGAGCTGTTTTTT.

The rearrangement joins TRBV7-7 to TRBJ2-2, with D hard to call. The CDR3 covers 13 residues. Germline CDR1 SSHAT, CDR2 FNYEAQ (reference sequence). Trimming cost V 8 bases and J 4 bases, with 11 bases left between them. The CDR3 is CASGRQSTGELFF. Written as DNA, the CDR3 is TGTGCCAGCGGTCGGCAAAGCACCGGGGAGCTGTTTTTT.

This chain joins TRBV6-4 and TRBJ2-3; a weak D match, TRBD2 (5 bases). Germline CDR1 is MRHNA and CDR2 is SNTAGT. Trimming stripped 5 bases from V and 4 bases from J, with 16 bases between. The CDR3 totals 15 residues. The DNA of the CDR3 is TGTGCCAGCAGTCCGGGCCACGGGAACTCAGATACGCAGTATTTT. It encodes CASSPGHGNSDTQYF.

This chain links TRBV7-2 with TRBJ2-5, with D unclear. CDR1 and CDR2 (germline): SGHTA, FQGNSA. The V end was cut by 1 base, the J end by 1 base, with 10 bases between. There are 15 residues in the CDR3. CDR3 bases: TGTGCCAGCAGCTTAGACAACCTCCGCCAAGAGACCCAGTACTTC. Encoded protein: CASSLDNLRQETQYF.

The rearrangement joins TRBV5-1 to TRBJ1-1; D is unclear. CDR3 length: 14 residues. With 2 bases removed from V and 5 bases from J, the gap between germline ends came to 13 bases. CDR1 and CDR2 (germline): SGHRS, YFSETQ. The CDR3 loop reads CASSFAGGETEAFF. In DNA form, the CDR3 reads TGCGCCAGCAGCTTCGCTGGTGGGGAAACTGAAGCTTTCTTT. Complete variable domain (other parts from reference TRBV5-1 and TRBJ1-1): KAGVTQTPRYLIKTRGQQVTLSCSPISGHRSVSWYQQTPGQGLQFLFEYFSETQRNKGNFPGRFSGRQFSNSRSEMNVSTLELGDSALYLCASSFAGGETEAFFGQGTRLTVV.

This clonotype was picked up a small number of times. The rearrangement uses TRBV5-6 and TRBJ2-3, with a possible D match to TRBD2 (6 bases). Germline loops: CDR1 SGHDT, CDR2 YYEEEE. Deletions cut 0 bases from V and 1 base from J, with 15 bases between. The CDR3 spans 17 residues. CDR3 loop: CASSLAGRTGGTDTQYF. The CDR3 nucleotides read TGTGCCAGCAGCTTGGCGGGCAGAACGGGAGGCACAGATACGCAGTATTTT.

The J gene is TRBJ2-1, the V gene TRBV9; D might be TRBD1 (5 bases). This CDR3 is 15 amino acids long. CDR1 SGDLS and CDR2 YYNGEE come from the germline V gene. V was shortened by 1 base and J by 7 bases, with 15 bases between the two germline ends. The CDR3 loop is CASSVLGQGWNEQFF. The CDR3 DNA reads as TGTGCCAGCAGCGTATTGGGCCAGGGATGGAATGAGCAGTTCTTC.

This clonotype was observed once. The CDR3 protein is CASSWHTAGEQYF. In DNA, the CDR3 is TGTGCCAGCAGCTGGCACACGGCGGGGGAGCAGTACTTC. The chain combines TRBV5-6 with TRBJ2-7; a possible D gene is TRBD2 (6 bases). Deletions cut 3 bases from V and 7 bases from J, with 14 bases between. Germline CDR1 reads SGHDT; CDR2 reads YYEEEE. The CDR3 is 13 amino acids.

This clonotype was seen ten or more times. This chain connects TRBV28 to TRBJ1-2; possible D gene TRBD1, 6 bases. The length of the CDR3 is 15 residues. CDR1 and CDR2 from the germline V gene are MDHEN and SYDVKM. V was pared by 3 bases and J by 4 bases, with 15 bases between. CDR3 amino acids: CASSFPRTAIYGYTF. CDR3 DNA: TGTGCCAGCAGTTTCCCCCGGACAGCCATCTATGGCTACACCTTC.